Only a few counts were recorded for the clone carrying this TCR beta chain. Antigen specificity is unknown. As for time point: patch test 1, 2 weeks after DPC sensitization. Treatment: therapeutic diphenylcyclopropenone sensitization with weekly scalp DPC. The sample belongs to a study of human T cells and chemical hapten exposure. Study-wide context: The patient population, which was mostly female, had alopecia areata, totalis or universalis.

Whole-study results and caveats: Counts of TCRs expanded at PT1 correlated positively with patch test score.

From the RACE reads, TCRdb called clonotypes with MiXCR, one entry per CDR3 protein. The data show tens of thousands of distinct CDR3 sequences, around 30% seen once. The CDR3 extends over 14 amino acids. Germline CDR1 and CDR2: MDHEN and SYDVKM. Trimming shortened V by 4 bases and J by 1 base, and 8 bases separated the two germline ends. Source: whole blood, taken in connection with sensitization to the hapten diphenylcyclopropenone (DPC). The J gene is TRBJ1-5, the V gene TRBV28, with D possibly matching TRBD1 (6 bases). This receptor was identified in a man aged 35-49 years with alopecia areata. Some clones in this sample may be carry-over from other donors' samples. The DNA for the CDR3 is TGTGCCAGCAGTTCCGGACAGAGCAATCAGCCCCAGCATTTT. This codes for CASSSGQSNQPQHF.